One sample yielded the 20 T cell receptor beta chains listed below, sequenced in a study of spatial heterogeneity in lung cancer. TCRdb re-called the 5' RACE reads through MiXCR, storing one row per CDR3 protein. The table lists 9,500 to 14,000 distinct CDR3 sequences, approximately 4% of them singletons. Time point: sample taken at primary tumor resection. Frozen PBMC, nontumor lung or tumor provided whole RNA, which was sequenced unsorted. Sequenced here: normal lung tissue next to the tumor, sampled at surgery. The source of these receptors is a male donor with early-stage non-small cell lung cancer.

This clonotype is categorized as medium-sized (0.01 to 0.1%). Because the library targeted alpha chains, this beta chain is an off-target read whose size means little. CDR3 sequence: CASSPGLAGEETQYF. Written as DNA, the CDR3 is TGTGCCAGCAGTCCGGGACTAGCGGGGGAAGAGACCCAGTACTTC. The V and J genes are TRBV12-3 or TRBV12-4 and TRBJ2-5; 14 positions agree with TRBD2. The CDR3 loop spans 15 amino acids. The J segment lost 3 bases and the V segment lost 5 bases, leaving 2 bases of the junction unmatched.

This clonotype has a count of ten or more. This beta chain represents an off-target read in a library built for alpha chains; its size is of limited meaning. This sequence joins TRBV20-1 and TRBJ2-2, with 11 bases matching TRBD1. The J segment lost 3 bases and the V segment lost 6 bases, leaving 6 bases of the junction unmatched. The CDR3 is 15 amino acids. Germline V lookup: CDR1 DFQATT, CDR2 SNEGSKA (reference sequence). CDR3 protein: CSAPGQGADTGELFF. CDR3 bases: TGCAGTGCCCCAGGACAGGGGGCGGACACCGGGGAGCTGTTTTTT.

This clonotype has at least ten counts. Found in a library prepared for alpha chains, this beta chain is an off-target read, and its abundance has little meaning. The chain is built from TRBV6-5 and TRBJ1-5; TRBD1 is a possible D gene (5 bases). V dropped 0 bases and J dropped 3 bases, with 6 bases sitting between them. The CDR3 sequence is 14 residues long. CDR1 MNHEY and CDR2 SVGAGI come from the germline V gene. The DNA for the CDR3 is TGTGCCAGCAGTTACTCGGGGGTCAATCAGCCCCAGCATTTT. The encoded protein is CASSYSGVNQPQHF.

This clonotype occurred many times. At one end, the junction sequence differs from germline, possibly due to a read error. Little can be read into the size of this beta chain, an off-target read in a library designed for alpha chains. V is TRBV6-1 and J is TRBJ2-7, with D possibly TRBD1 on 5 matching bases. This CDR3 has 15 amino acids. Germline CDR1 MNHNS, CDR2 SASEGT. This CDR3 is CACRTLPDSIYEQYF. CDR3 in DNA: TGTGCCTGCAGAACGCTTCCTGACAGTATTTACGAGCAGTACTTC.

This clonotype was seen at least ten times. A library prepared for alpha chains yielded this beta chain as an off-target read; its size is of little meaning. The chain joins TRBV12-3 or TRBV12-4 to TRBJ1-1, with D unclear. V was cut by 3 bases and J by 6 bases, with 23 bases left in between. This CDR3 region has 17 residues. The CDR3 coding sequence is TGTGCCAGCAGTTTGGAGAGGAGGGCAACGAAACTCTCTGAAGCTTTCTTT. Translation: CASSLERRATKLSEAFF.

This clonotype occurred many times. Little can be read into the size of this beta chain, an off-target read in a library designed for alpha chains. The chain is built from TRBV6-6 and TRBJ2-7; TRBD2 might be the D (5 bases). Deletions cut 6 bases from V and 11 bases from J, with 23 bases between. The CDR3 extends over 14 amino acids. Germline loops: CDR1 MNHNY, CDR2 SVGAGI (reference sequence). The CDR3, as DNA: TGTGCCAGCAGGGTGACTACCAGCGGCTCCCAGGAGTACTTC. Protein sequence: CASRVTTSGSQEYF.

This clonotype was seen only a few times. The library was prepared for alpha chains; this beta chain is a stray read, so its frequency means little. The V call is TRBV5-5, the J call TRBJ2-3; D is undetermined. In germline, CDR1 is SGHKS, CDR2 YYEKEE (reference sequence). The CDR3 sequence is 15 residues long. Deletions cut 1 base from V and 4 bases from J, with 13 bases between. DNA for the CDR3: TGTGCCAGCAGCTTGAAGGGCCCCCCCCCAGATACGCAGTATTTT. Translated, it gives CASSLKGPPPDTQYF.

This clonotype has a count of ten or more. As an off-target read in a library built for alpha chains, this beta chain has a frequency of little significance. This chain connects TRBV6-6 to TRBJ1-6; TRBD1 aligns across 8 bases. The CDR3 spans 15 residues. Germline V gives CDR1 MNHNY, CDR2 SVGAGI (reference sequence). Losses at the gene ends were 4 bases for V and 10 bases for J; bases not matched to a gene: 9. In DNA form, the CDR3 reads TGTGCCAGCAGTTTCCAACCAGGGGGCGTCTCACCCCTCCACTTT. It encodes CASSFQPGGVSPLHF.

This clonotype was counted between two and nine times. This beta chain came through as a stray read in a library set up for alpha chains, and its size says little. V and J are TRBV5-1 and TRBJ1-2; the D is unclear. The CDR3 has 14 amino acids. V was shortened by 1 base and J by 1 base, with 8 bases between the two germline ends. Per the germline V gene, CDR1 is SGHRS and CDR2 is YFSETQ. CDR3 sequence: CASSLSGINYGYTF. The CDR3, as DNA: TGCGCCAGCAGCTTGTCTGGGATTAACTATGGCTACACCTTC. Looking up the rest from reference TRBV5-1 and TRBJ1-2 gives the full variable domain: KAGVTQTPRYLIKTRGQQVTLSCSPISGHRSVSWYQQTPGQGLQFLFEYFSETQRNKGNFPGRFSGRQFSNSRSEMNVSTLELGDSALYLCASSLSGINYGYTFGSGTRLTVV.

At least ten counts were recorded for this clonotype. This beta chain slipped into a library made for alpha chains as a stray read, so its size is not meaningful. The chain combines TRBV10-3 with TRBJ1-2, with 7 bases identical to TRBD1. J gave up 4 bases and V 5 bases, and 13 bases lay outside the gene matches. The germline CDR1 and CDR2 sequences are ENHRY and SYGVKD. The CDR3 is 16 amino acids. The CDR3 nucleotides are TGTGCCATCAGTCCCACCGGAGAGGGGGCAATCTATGGCTACACCTTC. This codes for CAISPTGEGAIYGYTF.

Within the sample, this clonotype is medium-sized. This beta chain lies outside the target of a library built for alpha chains; its clone size means little. This chain uses TRBV6-1 with TRBJ2-6; no clear D. The CDR3 has 14 amino acids. Trimming stripped 2 bases from V and 0 bases from J, with 2 bases between. The germline V gene encodes CDR1 MNHNS and CDR2 SASEGT. The CDR3 nucleotides are TGTGCCAGCAGTGAAAACTCTGGGGCCAACGTCCTGACTTTC. As protein: CASSENSGANVLTF.

This clonotype was picked up many times. This beta chain came through as a stray read in a library set up for alpha chains, and its size says little. The CDR3 bases are TGTGCCAGCAGTGTCCATAGCACAGATACGCAGTATTTT. Amino acids: CASSVHSTDTQYF. The chain employs TRBV25-1 and TRBJ2-3; D not resolved. V dropped 4 bases and J dropped 0 bases, with 5 bases sitting between them. Germline V gene lookup returns CDR1 MGHDK and CDR2 SYGVNS. This CDR3 is 13 amino acids long.

This clonotype was counted ten times or more. This beta chain was picked up by a library intended for alpha chains and is off target, so its count carries little meaning. V usage is TRBV3-1 and J usage is TRBJ2-7, with TRBD2 identical over 8 bases. V gave up 4 bases and J gave up 5 bases; unmatched junction bases: 10. The CDR3 is 15 residues long. Germline CDR1 is LGHDT and CDR2 is YNNKEL (reference sequence). The CDR3 loop is CASSLLGAGGNEQYF. The CDR3 DNA reads TGTGCCAGCAGCCTCCTGGGGGCGGGAGGCAACGAGCAGTACTTC.

This clonotype was recorded at least ten times. This beta chain is an unintended read in a library built for alpha chains; its size means little. V is TRBV6-1 and J is TRBJ2-1; D gene ambiguous. From germline, CDR1 is MNHNS and CDR2 SASEGT. Trimming took off 3 bases at V and 6 bases at J, with 9 bases between the two ends. CDR3 length: 13 amino acids. CDR3 sequence (DNA): TGTGCCAGCAGTGATTTAGCCTTCAATGAGCAGTTCTTC. This encodes CASSDLAFNEQFF.

The table lists this clonotype with many counts. This beta chain was picked up by a library intended for alpha chains and is off target, so its count carries little meaning. J is TRBJ2-5 and V is TRBV7-9; 9 nucleotides line up with TRBD2. The CDR3 is 16 amino acids. V shed 5 bases and J 2 bases; nucleotides not matched to a gene: 9. Germline CDR1 reads SEHNR; CDR2 reads FQNEAQ (reference sequence). The CDR3 loop is CASSPKWREGQETQYF. The CDR3 DNA follows: TGTGCCAGCAGCCCGAAGTGGCGGGAGGGACAAGAGACCCAGTACTTC.

This clonotype showed up many times. Because the library targeted alpha chains, this beta chain is an off-target read whose size means little. The rearrangement links TRBV27 to TRBJ2-2; D ambiguous. This CDR3 contains 12 residues. From germline, CDR1 is MNHEY and CDR2 SMNVEV (reference sequence). V was pared by 5 bases and J by 5 bases, with 6 bases between. The CDR3, as DNA: TGTGCCAGCAGTGCAGGTACCGGGGAGCTGTTTTTT. Translated, it gives CASSAGTGELFF.

By sample fraction, this clonotype is medium-sized (0.01 to 0.1%). This beta chain came through as a stray read in a library set up for alpha chains, and its size says little. The chain is built from TRBV29-1 and TRBJ1-1; D gene ambiguous. The CDR3 runs to 11 residues. V was cut by 5 bases and J by 8 bases, with 12 bases left in between. CDR1 is SQVTM and CDR2 is ANQGSEA in the germline V gene. The CDR3 nucleotides are TGCAGCGTTATCGGTCTGGCCGAAGCTTTCTTT. It yields the protein CSVIGLAEAFF.

Judged by abundance, this clonotype is medium-sized. One junction end does not reproduce the germline sequence, and a read error may be involved. This beta chain is an unintended read in a library built for alpha chains; its size means little. The chain links TRBV2 to TRBJ2-7; D is undetermined. From germline, CDR1 is SNHLY and CDR2 FYNNEI. This CDR3 has 13 residues. This CDR3 is CASGDGSDGEQYF. CDR3 DNA sequence: TGTGCCAGCGGTGATGGAAGTGACGGCGAGCAGTACTTC.

This clonotype rates as large. The size of this beta chain means little, since it is a stray read in a library made for alpha chains. This rearrangement joins TRBV5-5 to TRBJ2-3; D tentatively reads TRBD1 or TRBD2 (5 bases each). Between the trimmed V and J ends, which lost 5 bases and 0 bases, there was a span of 16 bases. The CDR3 loop spans 16 amino acids. The germline gives CDR1 SGHKS, CDR2 YYEKEE (reference sequence). The CDR3 region is CASSGERGASTDTQYF. DNA for the CDR3: TGTGCCAGCAGTGGGGAAAGAGGGGCTAGCACAGATACGCAGTATTTT. The full variable domain, with the rest looked up from reference TRBV5-5 and TRBJ2-3, is DAGVTQSPTHLIKTRGQQVTLRCSPISGHKSVSWYQQVLGQGPQFIFQYYEKEERGRGNFPDRFSARQFPNYSSELNVNALLLGDSALYLCASSGERGASTDTQYFGPGTRLTVL.

This clonotype turned up a few times. This beta chain is a stray read from a library made for alpha chains; its abundance is not meaningful. The chain recombines TRBV2 with TRBJ2-2, with a possible D match to TRBD2 (5 bases). The germline gives CDR1 SNHLY, CDR2 FYNNEI. Trimming shortened V by 6 bases and J by 11 bases, and 19 bases separated the two germline ends. The CDR3 runs 14 residues. CDR3 DNA: TGTGCCAGCAGGCCCGGACTCAACTTCGCCGAGCTGTTTTTT. Encoded protein: CASRPGLNFAELFF.